The rows below give T cell receptor beta chains drawn from one sample of a study of memory CD4+ T cells and cytomegalovirus serostatus. Method: immunoSEQ multiplex PCR; TCRdb's copy keeps in-frame clones and lacks some. The sample contains around 63,000 clones, around 76% of which appear only once. Sequencing input: memory CD4+ T cells from blood. The origin of the receptors is an adult in good health and CMV-seropositive. Both conserved end residues are trimmed from each CDR3.

V: TRBV2
CDR3: ASSEPPSTDTQY

V: TRBV7-9
CDR3: ASSLREPRTDTQY

V: TRBV27
CDR3: ASSLSGSSYGYT

V: TRBV9
CDR3: ASSVDFRGNGYT

V: TRBV2
CDR3: ASSEGTRGPSPLH

V: TRBV6-6
CDR3: ASRLDTDTQY

V: TRBV5-4
CDR3: ASSLDGETQY

V: TRBV5-1
CDR3: ASSLGDRTYEQY

V: TRBV5-4
CDR3: ASSPARGLARGETQY

V: TRBV7-9
CDR3: ASRYRDSANEQF

V: TRBV10-3
CDR3: ATIPSDRQYGYT

V: TRBV7-2
CDR3: ASSGGLAGGNSYNEQF

V: TRBV2
CDR3: ASSQSGGPLFRQY

V: TRBV7-2
CDR3: ASSYPLGEQF

V: TRBV4-2
CDR3: ASAISVASGANVLT